The 25 T cell receptor beta chains listed next were all sequenced from one sample in a study of blood T cell repertoires in COVID-19. Data came from immunoSEQ multiplex PCR; TCRdb stores just in-frame clones and leaves some out. The data contain more than 85,000 clones, 70% to 85% of them seen just once; the ten biggest clones take up approximately 9.9%. The sequenced material came from peripheral blood. The receptors stem from a man in his sixties with active or convalescent COVID-19.

This clone was counted a single time. This rearrangement joins TRBV5-5 to TRBJ2-7, with 7 bases fitting TRBD1. Germline-derived CDR1 and CDR2 are SGHKS and YYEKEE (reference sequence). The length of the CDR3 is 15 residues. The ends lost 0 bases at V and 3 bases at J; junction bases unmatched: 6. CDR3 nucleotide sequence: TGTGCCAGCAGCTTGGTAGGGACAGCGTACTACGAGCAGTACGTC. Protein: CASSLVGTAYYEQYV.

V usage is TRBV6-5 and J usage is TRBJ1-1, with 7 bases fitting TRBD1. Germline loops: CDR1 MNHEY, CDR2 SVGAGI. The CDR3 sequence is 15 residues long. V lost 5 bases and J lost 8; bases outside the gene matches: 14. The CDR3 loop is CASSRQGRLVGEAFF. CDR3 sequence (DNA): TGTGCCAGCAGTCGACAGGGAAGGTTGGTAGGGGAAGCTTTCTTT.

CDR3 DNA: TGTGCCACCAGTGGACTAGGGGCCGGGGAGCTGTTTTTT. It encodes CATSGLGAGELFF. V usage is TRBV24-1 and J usage is TRBJ2-2, with D perhaps TRBD2 (6 bases). CDR1 is KGHDR, CDR2 SFDVKD, per germline. Trimming removed 5 bases at V and 6 bases at J, with 9 bases between. CDR3 length equals 13 residues.

This chain joins TRBV2 and TRBJ2-7; tentative D call: TRBD2 (5 bases). Trimming removed 5 bases from V and 6 bases from J, with 11 bases in between. The CDR3 sequence is 12 residues long. CDR1 SNHLY and CDR2 FYNNEI come from the germline V gene. As DNA, the CDR3 is TGTGCCAGCAGTTACATACGGGGCGAGCAGTACTTC. It codes for CASSYIRGEQYF.

This chain's CDR3 is CASSLSGNQETQYF. CDR3 bases: TGTGCCAGCAGCTTGTCGGGGAACCAAGAGACCCAGTACTTC. This chain uses TRBV5-6 with TRBJ2-5; the D gene is possibly TRBD2 (5 bases). This CDR3 is 14 amino acids long. V was trimmed by 1 base and J by 0 bases, leaving 7 bases between them. The germline CDR1 and CDR2 sequences are SGHDT and YYEEEE.

The rearrangement uses TRBV21-1 and TRBJ2-7; TRBD2, the table's D call, was not compared with the DNA. TRBV21-1 is deemed a pseudogene. This CDR3 spans 19 amino acids. In nucleotides, the CDR3 is TGTGCCAGCAGCATGGGTAGCGGGAGGGCCGGGAACCCCTCCTACGAGCAGTACTTC. It yields the protein CASSMGSGRAGNPSYEQYF.

The chain is built from TRBV30 and TRBJ2-1; D not certain. Per germline, CDR1 GTSNPN and CDR2 SVGIG (reference sequence). This CDR3 comprises 13 residues. The V and J ends lost 2 bases and 6 bases respectively, with 11 bases between them. The CDR3 coding sequence is TGTGCCTGGAGTAGCGACTGGATCAATGAGCAGTTCTTC. This gives the protein CAWSSDWINEQFF.

The J gene is TRBJ1-1, the V gene TRBV7-2; 11 bases align to TRBD1. The junction had 8 bases not matched to a gene; V was cut back by 3 bases and J by 5 bases. The length of the CDR3 is 16 residues. Looked up from germline, CDR1 is SGHTA and CDR2 is FQGNSA. CDR3 sequence reads: CASSFRDRGTRTEAFF. The CDR3 DNA sequence: TGTGCCAGCAGCTTTAGGGACAGGGGGACAAGAACTGAAGCTTTCTTT.

The rearrangement links TRBV7-3 to TRBJ1-2; 7 positions agree with TRBD1. The length of the CDR3 is 17 residues. Trimming removed 0 bases from V and 2 bases from J; junction bases left unmatched: 9. CDR1 is SGHTA and CDR2 is FQGTGA in the germline V gene. The CDR3 coding sequence is TGTGCCAGCAGCTTAACGCCGGAGACAGGGAGGAACTATGGCTACACCTTC. As protein: CASSLTPETGRNYGYTF.

This chain connects TRBV6-5 to TRBJ2-1; weak D call: TRBD1 (5 bases). V was trimmed by 8 bases and J by 3 bases, leaving 11 bases between them. The CDR3 covers 13 residues. Germline V gene data show CDR1 as MNHEY and CDR2 as SVGAGI. The CDR3 sequence: CASSQGGYNEQFF. CDR3 DNA sequence: TGTGCCAGCTCCCAGGGCGGCTACAATGAGCAGTTCTTC.

The genes are TRBV7-9 and TRBJ2-7; 10 nucleotides line up with TRBD1. J lost 2 bases, V lost 6 bases, and 7 bases had no gene match. The V gene's germline CDR1 is SEHNR and CDR2 FQNEAQ (reference sequence). The length of the CDR3 is 15 residues. The CDR3 here is CASRVAGTGAYEQYV. For the CDR3, the DNA is TGTGCCAGCAGAGTCGCTGGGACAGGGGCCTACGAGCAGTACGTC.

The rearrangement joins TRBV29-1 to TRBJ1-2; 7 bases agree with TRBD1. CDR3 length: 13 amino acids. V shed 5 bases and J 7 bases; nucleotides not matched to a gene: 10. Per the germline V gene, CDR1 is SQVTM and CDR2 is ANQGSEA. The CDR3 reads CSVLAGGEGGYTF. The CDR3 coding sequence is TGCAGCGTTTTAGCAGGGGGAGAAGGTGGCTACACCTTC.

The genes are TRBV4-3 and TRBJ2-1; 8 bases align to TRBD1. Germline V lookup: CDR1 LGHNA, CDR2 YSLEER. The V and J ends lost 6 bases and 6 bases, in that order; junction bases with no gene match: 7. This CDR3 contains 14 residues. The CDR3 reads CASSPGQEFNEQFF. In nucleotides, the CDR3 is TGCGCCAGCAGTCCGGGACAGGAGTTCAATGAGCAGTTCTTC.

The chain employs TRBV27 and TRBJ1-5; D is possibly TRBD1 (5 bases). Germline CDR1 MNHEY, CDR2 SMNVEV (reference sequence). The CDR3 extends over 15 amino acids. Trimming shortened V by 3 bases and J by 5 bases, and 14 bases separated the two germline ends. In nucleotides, the CDR3 is TGTGCCAGCAGTTTCTCCCGGACACTGGATCAGCCCCAGCATTTT. As protein: CASSFSRTLDQPQHF.

The chain employs TRBV27 and TRBJ1-6; TRBD1 aligns across 11 bases. CDR3 length: 14 amino acids. Germline V gene lookup returns CDR1 MNHEY and CDR2 SMNVEV (reference sequence). J gave up 10 bases and V 6 bases, and 5 bases lay outside the gene matches. For the CDR3, the DNA is TGTGCCAGCAGCAGGGGGACAGGGGGATCACCCCTCCACTTT. Translation gives CASSRGTGGSPLHF.

The CDR3, as DNA: TGTGCCAGCAGCTTGACAGTAAATGGGGCCAACGTCCTGACTTTC. Translated: CASSLTVNGANVLTF. V and J are TRBV7-8 and TRBJ2-6; D is perhaps TRBD1 (5 bases). CDR3 size: 15 residues. Germline CDR1 and CDR2: SGHVS and FQNEAQ. Trimming shortened V by 3 bases and J by 3 bases, and 9 bases separated the two germline ends.

The chain employs TRBV27 and TRBJ2-1; 11 bases match TRBD2. V dropped 5 bases and J dropped 4; count of bases not matched to a gene: 4. This CDR3 has 15 amino acids. Germline CDR1 is MNHEY and CDR2 is SMNVEV (reference sequence). The CDR3 here is CASSAGTSGYNEQFF. The CDR3 bases are TGTGCCAGCAGTGCCGGGACTAGCGGATACAATGAGCAGTTCTTC.

This chain connects TRBV30 to TRBJ1-5; D possibly corresponds to TRBD1 (5 bases). CDR1 and CDR2 (germline): GTSNPN, SVGIG (reference sequence). Trimming pared 2 bases from V and 2 bases from J, leaving 10 bases between. The CDR3 is 14 residues long. In DNA form, the CDR3 reads TGTGCCTGGAGTCTGGACAATGGCAATCAGCCCCAGCATTTT. Translated: CAWSLDNGNQPQHF.

The J gene is TRBJ2-1, the V gene TRBV19; 8 positions match TRBD2. The germline V gene has CDR1 LNHDA and CDR2 SQIVND (reference sequence). The ends lost 8 bases at V and 0 bases at J; junction bases unmatched: 6. The CDR3 contains 15 residues. This CDR3 is CASEASGSSYNEQFF. The CDR3 DNA reads as TGTGCCAGTGAGGCAAGCGGGAGCTCCTACAATGAGCAGTTCTTC.

CDR3 coding DNA: TGTGCCAGCAGTGAAGGGGGCATGACAGATACGCAGTATTTT. Amino acid sequence: CASSEGGMTDTQYF. The V call is TRBV6-1, the J call TRBJ2-3; D may be TRBD1 (5 bases). The CDR3 has 14 residues. Trimming removed 1 base from V and 3 bases from J, with 8 bases in between. Germline CDR1 reads MNHNS; CDR2 reads SASEGT.

The chain couples TRBV19 to TRBJ2-3; D gene ambiguous. Trimming took off 6 bases at V and 7 bases at J, with 8 bases between the two ends. Germline assignment: CDR1 LNHDA and CDR2 SQIVND (reference sequence). This CDR3 has 11 residues. The CDR3 region has the DNA TGTGCCAGTAGCCAAGAGAATACGCAGTATTTT. Encoded protein: CASSQENTQYF.

The chain uses TRBV19 and TRBJ1-1; TRBD1 matches at 8 bases. CDR1 and CDR2 from the germline V gene are LNHDA and SQIVND (reference sequence). This CDR3 contains 13 residues. Trimming at V came to 4 bases and at J to 8 bases, leaving 6 bases not matched to a gene. The CDR3 DNA reads TGTGCCAGTAGTAAGGACAGGGTTTCCGAAGCTTTCTTT. Amino acid sequence: CASSKDRVSEAFF.

This clone was picked up one time. The gene calls are TRBV2 and TRBJ2-1; D is uncertain. CDR3 length: 14 amino acids. The V end lost 0 bases, the J end lost 13 bases, and 16 bases lay between the germline ends. Germline CDR1 reads SNHLY; CDR2 reads FYNNEI. DNA of the CDR3: TGTGCCAGCAGTGAAGCGCTTCGACTGATGCCACAGTTCTTC. It is translated as CASSEALRLMPQFF.

The rearrangement links TRBV4-1 to TRBJ2-3, with D perhaps TRBD1 (6 bases). V was shortened by 3 bases and J by 0 bases, with 25 bases between the two germline ends. The CDR3 consists of 20 residues. Germline V lookup: CDR1 MGHRA, CDR2 YSYEKL. CDR3 DNA: TGCGCCAGCAGCCACCCTAGGGACCGGGACATCTCACGGAGCACAGATACGCAGTATTTT. It is translated as CASSHPRDRDISRSTDTQYF.

This clone was counted once. This chain uses TRBV27 with TRBJ2-1, with 11 positions matching TRBD2. V was pared by 4 bases and J by 6 bases, with 8 bases of the junction left unmatched. The CDR3 spans 16 residues. Looked up from germline, CDR1 is MNHEY and CDR2 is SMNVEV (reference sequence). CDR3 residues: CASSSPLAGGLNEQFF. CDR3 DNA: TGTGCCAGCAGTTCTCCGCTAGCGGGAGGTCTCAATGAGCAGTTCTTC.